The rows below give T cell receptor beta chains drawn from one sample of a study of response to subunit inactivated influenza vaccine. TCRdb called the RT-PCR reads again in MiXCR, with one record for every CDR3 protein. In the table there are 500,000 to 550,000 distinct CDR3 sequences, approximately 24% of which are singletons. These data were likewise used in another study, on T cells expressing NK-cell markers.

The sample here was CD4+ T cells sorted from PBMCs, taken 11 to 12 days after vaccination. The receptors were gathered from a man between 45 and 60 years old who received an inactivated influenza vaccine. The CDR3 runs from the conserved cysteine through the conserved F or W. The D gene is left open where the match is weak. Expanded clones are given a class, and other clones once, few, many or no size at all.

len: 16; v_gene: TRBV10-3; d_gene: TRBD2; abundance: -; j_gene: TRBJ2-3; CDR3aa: CAISGSGLAGANTQYF; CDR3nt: TGTGCCATCAGTGGATCGGGACTAGCGGGAGCCAATACGCAGTATTTT
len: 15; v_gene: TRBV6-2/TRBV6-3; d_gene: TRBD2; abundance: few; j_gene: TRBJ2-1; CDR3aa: CASSRTSGSRNEQFF; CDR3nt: TGTGCCAGCAGCCGAACTAGCGGGAGTCGAAATGAGCAGTTCTTC
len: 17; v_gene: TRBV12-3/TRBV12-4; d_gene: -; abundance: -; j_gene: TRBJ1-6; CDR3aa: CASSLILQAGLRSPLHF; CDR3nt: TGTGCCAGCAGTTTAATACTTCAGGCAGGTCTTCGTTCACCCCTCCACTTT
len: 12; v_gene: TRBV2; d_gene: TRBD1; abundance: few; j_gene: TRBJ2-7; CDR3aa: CARGQGAYEQYF; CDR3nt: TGTGCCAGAGGACAGGGGGCCTACGAGCAGTACTTC
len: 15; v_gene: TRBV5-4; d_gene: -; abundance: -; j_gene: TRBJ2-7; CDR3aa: CASSPPGGITYEQYF; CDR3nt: TGTGCCAGCAGCCCCCCCGGCGGTATAACCTACGAGCAGTACTTC
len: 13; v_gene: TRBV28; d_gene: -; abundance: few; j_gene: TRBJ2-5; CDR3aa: CASSDSFQETQYF; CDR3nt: TGTGCCAGCAGTGACAGTTTCCAAGAGACCCAGTACTTC
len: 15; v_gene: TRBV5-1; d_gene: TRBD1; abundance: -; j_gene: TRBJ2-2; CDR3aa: CASSRGTGGTGELFF; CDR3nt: TGCGCCAGCAGCCGCGGGACAGGGGGCACCGGGGAGCTGTTTTTT
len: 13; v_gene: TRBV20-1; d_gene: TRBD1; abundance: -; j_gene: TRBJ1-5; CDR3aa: CSGGQGSNQPQHF; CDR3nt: TGCAGTGGTGGACAGGGGAGCAATCAGCCCCAGCATTTT
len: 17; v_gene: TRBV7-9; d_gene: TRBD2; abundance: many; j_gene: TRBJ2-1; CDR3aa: CASSARTSGSSYNEQFF; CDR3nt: TGTGCCAGCAGCGCCAGGACTAGCGGGAGCTCCTACAATGAGCAGTTCTTC
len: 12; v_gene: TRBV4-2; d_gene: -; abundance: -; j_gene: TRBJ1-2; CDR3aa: CASSQDLGAFAF; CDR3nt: TGTGCCAGCAGCCAAGATCTAGGGGCTTTTGCCTTC
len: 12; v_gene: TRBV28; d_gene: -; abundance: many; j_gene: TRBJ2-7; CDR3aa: CASGRRAYEQYF; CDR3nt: TGTGCCTCCGGGCGGAGGGCCTACGAGCAGTACTTC
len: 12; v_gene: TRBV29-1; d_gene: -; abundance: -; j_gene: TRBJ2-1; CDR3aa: CSAGWGSDEQFF; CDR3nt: TGCAGCGCCGGGTGGGGTTCTGATGAGCAGTTCTTC
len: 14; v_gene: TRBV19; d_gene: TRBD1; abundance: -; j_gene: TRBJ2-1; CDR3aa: CASSIEGGFHEQFF; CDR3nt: TGTGCCAGTAGTATAGAAGGGGGCTTCCATGAGCAGTTCTTC
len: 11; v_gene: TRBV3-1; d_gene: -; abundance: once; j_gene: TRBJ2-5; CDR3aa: CASMGRETQYF; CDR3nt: TGTGCCAGCATGGGGAGGGAGACCCAGTACTTC
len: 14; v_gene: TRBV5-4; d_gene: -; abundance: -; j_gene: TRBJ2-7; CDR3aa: CASSPGQLPYEQYF; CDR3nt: TGTGCCAGCAGTCCCGGACAGTTACCCTACGAGCAGTACTTC
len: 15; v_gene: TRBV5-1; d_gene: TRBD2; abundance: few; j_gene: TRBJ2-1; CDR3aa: CASSFSLAGDNEQFF; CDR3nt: TGCGCCAGCAGCTTCTCTCTAGCGGGAGATAATGAGCAGTTCTTC
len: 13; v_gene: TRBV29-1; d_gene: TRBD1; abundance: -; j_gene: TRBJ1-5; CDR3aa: CSAGQNRNQPQHF; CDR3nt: TGCAGCGCGGGACAGAATAGGAATCAGCCCCAGCATTTT
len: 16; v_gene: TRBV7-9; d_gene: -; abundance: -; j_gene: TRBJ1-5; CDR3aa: CASSLAGSRGGQPQHF; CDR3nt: TGTGCCAGCAGCTTAGCTGGTTCCAGGGGTGGCCAGCCCCAGCATTTT
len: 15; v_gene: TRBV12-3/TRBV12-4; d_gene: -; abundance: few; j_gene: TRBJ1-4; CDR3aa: CASSFSTATNEKLFF; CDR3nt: TGTGCCAGCAGTTTTAGCACGGCAACTAATGAAAAACTGTTTTTT
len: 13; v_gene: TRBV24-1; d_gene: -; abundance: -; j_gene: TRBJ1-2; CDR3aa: CATSDPDRGGYTF; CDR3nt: TGTGCCACCAGTGATCCTGACAGAGGGGGCTACACCTTC
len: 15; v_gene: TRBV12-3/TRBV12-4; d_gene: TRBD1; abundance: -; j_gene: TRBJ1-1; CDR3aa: CASTDTGQGNTEAFF; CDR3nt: TGTGCCAGCACTGATACGGGACAGGGGAACACTGAAGCTTTCTTT
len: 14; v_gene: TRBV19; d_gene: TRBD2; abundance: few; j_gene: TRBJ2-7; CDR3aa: CASSSRTSGAEQYF; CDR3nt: TGTGCCAGTAGTTCTCGGACTAGCGGGGCGGAGCAGTACTTC
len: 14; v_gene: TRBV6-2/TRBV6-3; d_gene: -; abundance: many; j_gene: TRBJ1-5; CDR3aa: CASSYSGGNQPQHF; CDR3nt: TGTGCCAGCAGTTACTCAGGGGGGAATCAGCCCCAGCATTTT